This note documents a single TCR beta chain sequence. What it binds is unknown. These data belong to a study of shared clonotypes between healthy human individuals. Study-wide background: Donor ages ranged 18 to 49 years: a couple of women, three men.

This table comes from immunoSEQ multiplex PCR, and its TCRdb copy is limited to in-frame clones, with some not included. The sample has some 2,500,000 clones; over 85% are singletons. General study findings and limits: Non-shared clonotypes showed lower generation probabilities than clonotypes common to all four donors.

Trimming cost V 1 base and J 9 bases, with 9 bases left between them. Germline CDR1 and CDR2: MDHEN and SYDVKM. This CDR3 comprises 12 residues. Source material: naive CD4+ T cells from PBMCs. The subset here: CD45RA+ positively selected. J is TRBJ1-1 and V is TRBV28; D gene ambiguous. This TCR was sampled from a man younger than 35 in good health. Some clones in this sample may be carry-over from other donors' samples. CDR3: CASSLSGYKAFF. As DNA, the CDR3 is TGTGCCAGCAGTTTATCCGGGTATAAAGCTTTCTTT. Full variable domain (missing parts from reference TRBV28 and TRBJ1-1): DVKVTQSSRYLVKRTGEKVFLECVQDMDHENMFWYRQDPGLGLRLIYFSYDVKMKEKGDIPEGYSVSREKKERFSLILESASTNQTSMYLCASSLSGYKAFFGQGTRLTVV.